Listed here is a single T cell receptor beta chain. The CDR3 spans 16 residues. V lost 0 bases and J lost 4, with 14 bases in between. Germline loops: CDR1 SGHRS, CDR2 YFSETQ. This sample was taken from a study of control samples from healthy donors and cancer patients. Using immunoSEQ multiplex PCR, the repertoire was profiled, and TCRdb retains in-frame clones only, with some absent. The sample contains 150,000 to 200,000 clones, 85% to 90% of which appear only once. This chain joins TRBV5-1 and TRBJ1-3; D is uncertain. The sample comprised blood. The TCR comes from a woman aged 45-65 years in good health. The CDR3 spells CASSLGGRSGGNTIYF. The CDR3 DNA reads TGCGCCAGCAGCTTGGGAGGCAGGTCGGGAGGAAACACCATATATTTT.